This T cell receptor beta chain was captured in a study of blood T cells in healthy people across ages. Findings and limits, study-wide: From one million sequenced T cells, diversity estimates were lower bounds.

Note on this clonotype: What it recognizes is unknown.

V dropped 1 base and J dropped 5 bases, with 8 bases sitting between them. The CDR3 sequence is 13 residues long. The V gene's germline CDR1 is LGHNA and CDR2 YNFKEQ. Healthy Caucasian individuals from Russia aged roughly 6 to 90 were enrolled as donors. Combining a sample-barcoded 5' primer with a J-beta primer mix, a second PCR ran for roughly 6 to 12 cycles. TCRdb independently ran MiXCR on the 5' RACE reads; one entry per CDR3 protein. The sample lists 800,000 or so distinct CDR3 sequences, approximately 67% occurring once. V and J are TRBV4-2 and TRBJ2-5, with D hard to call. The sample comprised blood. The TCR comes from a man aged 25 to 40 in good health. This chain's CDR3 is CASSQGKTETQYF. Written as DNA, the CDR3 is TGTGCCAGCAGCCAAGGAAAAACGGAGACCCAGTACTTC.